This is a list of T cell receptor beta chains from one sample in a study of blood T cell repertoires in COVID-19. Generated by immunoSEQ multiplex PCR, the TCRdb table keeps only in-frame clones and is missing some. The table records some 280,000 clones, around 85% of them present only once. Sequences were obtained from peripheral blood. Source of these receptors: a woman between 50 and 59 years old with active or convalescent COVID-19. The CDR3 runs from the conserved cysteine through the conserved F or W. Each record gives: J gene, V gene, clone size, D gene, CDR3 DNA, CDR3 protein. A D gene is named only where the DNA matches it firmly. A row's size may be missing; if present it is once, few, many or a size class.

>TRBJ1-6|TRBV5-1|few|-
TGCGCCAGCAGCCAGGGGAACAGGGTTCGGGATTCACCCCTCCACTTT
CASSQGNRVRDSPLHF
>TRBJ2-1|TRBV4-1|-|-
TGCGCCAGCAGCCAAGATACCCGGGACTCCTACAATGAGCAGTTCTTC
CASSQDTRDSYNEQFF
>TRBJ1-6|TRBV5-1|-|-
TGCGCCAGCAGCTTGGAGGGGTTGGAATCACCCCTCCACTTT
CASSLEGLESPLHF
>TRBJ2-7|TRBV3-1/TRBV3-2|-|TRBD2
TGTGCCAGCAGCCAACTAGCGGGAGGGAGGGAGCAGTACTTC
CASSQLAGGREQYF
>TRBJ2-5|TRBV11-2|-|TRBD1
TGTGCCAGCAGGGCTACACAGGGGGCCGAGCGTACCCAGTACTTC
CASRATQGAERTQYF
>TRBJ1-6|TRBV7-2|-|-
TGTGCCAGCAGCTTTTTCCGGGCCCCGAGGAGGGATTCACCCCTCCACTTT
CASSFFRAPRRDSPLHF
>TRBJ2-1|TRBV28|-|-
TGTGCCAGCAGTGCGTTTAGGGGGATCAACAATGAGCAGTTCTTC
CASSAFRGINNEQFF
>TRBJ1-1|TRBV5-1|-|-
TGCGCCAGCAAACATCCCGGGGGTATCAACACTGAAGCTTTCTTT
CASKHPGGINTEAFF
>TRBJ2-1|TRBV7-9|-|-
TGTGCCAGCAGCTTAGCAGGTCGGGGGAGCTCCTACAATGAGCAGTTCTTC
CASSLAGRGSSYNEQFF
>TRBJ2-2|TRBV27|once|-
TGTGCCAGCAGACTCGCAGGGACCGGGGAGCTGTTTTTT
CASRLAGTGELFF
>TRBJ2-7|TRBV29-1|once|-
TGCAGCGTTGAAGAGGGGCAGGCCTACGAGCAGTACTTC
CSVEEGQAYEQYF
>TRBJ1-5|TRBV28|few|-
TGTGCCAGCAAAGTGCCCCAGGGGAACAATCAGCCCCAGCATTTT
CASKVPQGNNQPQHF
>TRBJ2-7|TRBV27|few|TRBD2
TGTGCCAGCAGACCTAGCGGGATGACCTACGAGCAGTACTTC
CASRPSGMTYEQYF
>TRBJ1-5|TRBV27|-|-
TGTGCCAGCAGTTTAAGGGGGTATCAGCCCCAGCATTTT
CASSLRGYQPQHF
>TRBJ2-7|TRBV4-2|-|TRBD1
TGTGCCAGCAGCCAAGTCACCGGGACAGGGTACGAGCAGTACTTC
CASSQVTGTGYEQYF
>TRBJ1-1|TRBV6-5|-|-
TGTGCCAGCAGTTACGGGGGGGCGACTAACACTGAAGCTTTCTTT
CASSYGGATNTEAFF
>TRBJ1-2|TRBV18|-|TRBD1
TGTGCCAGCTCACTAACCCAGGGGGACTATGGCTACACCTTC
CASSLTQGDYGYTF
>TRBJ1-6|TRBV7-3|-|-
TGTGCCAGCAGCTTAAGAGGCAGGGGAGGGTCACCCCTCCACTTT
CASSLRGRGGSPLHF
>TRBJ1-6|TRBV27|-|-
TGTGCCAGCAGTTTATGGGCCCCCGATTCACCCCTCCACTTT
CASSLWAPDSPLHF
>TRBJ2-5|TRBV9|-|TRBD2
TGTGCCAGCAGCGGAGGACTAGCGGGAAAGGAGACCCAGTACTTC
CASSGGLAGKETQYF
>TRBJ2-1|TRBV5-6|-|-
TGTGCCAGCAGCTTGGACTATATGTACAATGAGCAGTTCTTC
CASSLDYMYNEQFF
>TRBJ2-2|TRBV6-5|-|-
TGTGCCAGCAGAAGGACAGAGGCGAACACCGGGGAGCTGTTTTTT
CASRRTEANTGELFF
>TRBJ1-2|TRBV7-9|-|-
TGTGCCAGCAGCCTCTCCGCAGATAACTATGGCTACACCTTC
CASSLSADNYGYTF
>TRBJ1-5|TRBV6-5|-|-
TGTGCCAGCGGGAGGGTAAGCAATCAGCCCCAGCATTTT
CASGRVSNQPQHF
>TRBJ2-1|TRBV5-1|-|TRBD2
TGCGCCAGCAGCTGGATGGGACTAGCAACGGATGAGCAGTTCTTC
CASSWMGLATDEQFF
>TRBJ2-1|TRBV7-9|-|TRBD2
TGTGCCAGCAGCCCCCGACTGAGCGGGAATGGTCTGGTCGGAAATGAGCAGTTCTTC
CASSPRLSGNGLVGNEQFF
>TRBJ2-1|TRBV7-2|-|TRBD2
TGTGCCAGCAGCTTACACGGGAGGACCACCTACAATGAGCAGTTCTTC
CASSLHGRTTYNEQFF
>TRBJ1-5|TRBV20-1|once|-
TGCAGTGCTAGTGGACACAGCAATCAGCCCCAGCATTTT
CSASGHSNQPQHF
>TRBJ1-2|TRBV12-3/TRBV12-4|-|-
TGTGCCAGCAGCCCCGGGGTTCTTGGTGGCTACACCTTC
CASSPGVLGGYTF
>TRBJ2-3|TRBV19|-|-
TGTGCCATCTCAGATGGAGAGGGCCTGGGGACAGATACGCAGTATTTT
CAISDGEGLGTDTQYF
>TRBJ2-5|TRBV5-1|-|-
TGCGCCAGCAGCTTGTGGGCCGTCCAAGAGACCCAGTACTTC
CASSLWAVQETQYF
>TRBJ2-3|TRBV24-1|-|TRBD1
TGTGCCACCAGTGGGGGACAGGGGCGCACAGATACGCAGTATTTT
CATSGGQGRTDTQYF
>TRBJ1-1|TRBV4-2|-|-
TGTGCCAGCGGACCCGGGAGGGAGGCTACTGAAGCTTTCTTT
CASGPGREATEAFF
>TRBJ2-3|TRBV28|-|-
TGTGCCAGCAGTTCCCGGGACTTGGCAGATACGCAGTATTTT
CASSSRDLADTQYF
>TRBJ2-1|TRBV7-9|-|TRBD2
TGTGCCAGCAGCCATCTAGCGGGGTATGAGCAGTTCTTC
CASSHLAGYEQFF
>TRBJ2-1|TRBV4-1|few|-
TGCGCCAGCAGCCAACGTGAAGGACAGCTGTCCCGAAGTTGGACCAATGAGCAGTTCTTC
CASSQREGQLSRSWTNEQFF
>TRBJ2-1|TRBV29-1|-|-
TGCAGCGTTGAAAGCCGGAGGGGTTACAATGAGCAGTTCTTC
CSVESRRGYNEQFF